These 16 T cell receptor beta chains originate from one sample sequenced in a study of post-analysis software for immune sequencing data. What these receptors recognize is not known. Libraries were made from TCR beta cDNA, and they carried unique molecular identifiers. Via MiXCR, TCRdb re-called the PCR reads, giving one row per CDR3 protein. The repertoire holds a few hundred thousand distinct CDR3 sequences, under 55% seen once, with roughly 12% in the top ten. Study-wide results and limits: Compared with controls, patients had more of 4 to 6 TRBV segments, including TRBV5-6, TRBV5-1 and TRBV20-1.

The sample taken for sequencing was blood. The receptors come from a girl aged 10-17 years with multiple sclerosis.

This chain connects TRBV2 to TRBJ2-1; 10 bases align to TRBD2. V gave up 4 bases and J gave up 5 bases; unmatched junction bases: 5. The CDR3 is 15 amino acids. Germline-derived CDR1 and CDR2 are SNHLY and FYNNEI. In nucleotides, the CDR3 is TGTGCCAGCAGTGGGCTAGCGGGAGATAACAATGAGCAGTTCTTC. The encoded protein is CASSGLAGDNNEQFF.

This chain links TRBV7-8 with TRBJ2-5; TRBD2 might be the D (5 bases). The V and J ends lost 7 bases and 2 bases respectively, with 14 bases between them. Germline-derived CDR1 and CDR2 are SGHVS and FQNEAQ. The CDR3 is 14 residues long. CDR3 nucleotide sequence: TGTGCCAGCACGCCTCAGGAGGCTCAAGAGACCCAGTACTTC. This sequence encodes CASTPQEAQETQYF.

The chain couples TRBV6-2 or TRBV6-3 to TRBJ1-5; no clear D. CDR3 length equals 13 residues. Germline V gives CDR1 MNHEY, CDR2 SVGEGT. V shed 5 bases and J shed 3 bases, with 8 bases lying between them. CDR3 nucleotide sequence: TGTGCCAGCAGTACTAAGTTCAATCAGCCCCAGCATTTT. Translating gives CASSTKFNQPQHF.

This clonotype was counted ten times or more. This sequence joins TRBV6-4 and TRBJ1-2; tentatively, D is TRBD1 (5 bases). With 0 bases removed from V and 4 bases from J, the gap between germline ends came to 9 bases. Per the germline V gene, CDR1 is MRHNA and CDR2 is SNTAGT. The CDR3 is made up of 14 amino acids. CDR3 loop: CASSDSPDSYGYTF. The CDR3 nucleotides are TGTGCCAGCAGTGACTCGCCAGACAGCTATGGCTACACCTTC.

The V call is TRBV12-3 or TRBV12-4, the J call TRBJ2-3, with a possible D match to TRBD2 (6 bases). The CDR3 spans 17 residues. V lost 1 base, J lost 0 bases, and 14 bases lay in between. In DNA, the CDR3 is TGTGCCAGCAGTTTAGGGCTAGCGATAACTAGCACAGATACGCAGTATTTT. Residues: CASSLGLAITSTDTQYF.

This clonotype was found a few times. The chain recombines TRBV20-1 with TRBJ2-7; maybe TRBD2 (6 bases). The V gene's germline CDR1 is DFQATT and CDR2 SNEGSKA (reference sequence). The CDR3 extends over 12 amino acids. V dropped 7 bases and J dropped 5 bases, with 15 bases sitting between them. CDR3 coding DNA: TGCAGTGTATTACGCGGGGTCCACGAGCAGTACTTC. This codes for CSVLRGVHEQYF.

The chain has TRBV7-2 and TRBJ2-5; TRBD2 is a possible D gene (5 bases). The CDR3 spans 14 residues. Trimming left V 1 base short and J 3 bases short, with 9 bases between. Germline CDR1 SGHTA, CDR2 FQGNSA. CDR3 in DNA: TGTGCCAGCAGCTTAGTGGCCGGGGAAGAGACCCAGTACTTC. Amino acids: CASSLVAGEETQYF. Combining the CDR3 with reference TRBV7-2 and TRBJ2-5 gives the whole variable domain GAGVSQSPSNKVTEKGKDVELRCDPISGHTALYWYRQSLGQGLEFLIYFQGNSAPDKSGLPSDRFSAERTGGSVSTLTIQRTQQEDSAVYLCASSLVAGEETQYFGPGTRLLVL.

The chain recombines TRBV7-2 with TRBJ1-5; the match to TRBD1 covers 7 bases. CDR1 is SGHTA and CDR2 is FQGNSA in the germline V gene. The CDR3 consists of 13 residues. V dropped 5 bases and J dropped 4; count of bases not matched to a gene: 2. CDR3 bases: TGTGCCAGCAGCGGACAGGATAATCAGCCCCAGCATTTT. It yields the protein CASSGQDNQPQHF.

A word on this clonotype: The DNA is left out, because the CDR3 cannot be placed on it with certainty; the CDR3 is given as TCRdb lists it. V is TRBV20-1 and J is TRBJ2-7; the table's D call, TRBD2, was not checked against the DNA. CDR1 and CDR2 (germline): DFQATT, SNEGSKA (reference sequence). The CDR3 is 14 amino acids in total, end residues counted. CDR3 region: CSALASEYSCEQYF.

This clonotype was counted ten times or more. V and J are TRBV18 and TRBJ1-2, with D possibly being TRBD1 (5 bases). CDR1 KGHSH and CDR2 LQKENI come from the germline V gene. The CDR3 contains 12 residues. Trimming removed 3 bases at V and 8 bases at J, with 10 bases between. The CDR3 loop reads CASSPQGNGYTF. CDR3 nucleotide sequence: TGTGCCAGCTCACCCCAGGGAAACGGCTACACCTTC. The variable domain in full, completed from reference TRBV18 and TRBJ1-2, reads NAGVMQNPRHLVRRRGQEARLRCSPMKGHSHVYWYRQLPEEGLKFMVYLQKENIIDESGMPKERFSAEFPKEGPSILRIQQVVRGDSAAYFCASSPQGNGYTFGSGTRLTVV.

In its sample, this clonotype was seen a few times. CDR3 DNA: TGCGCCAGCAGTTCCGGGACAGGAGGGGAAGATACGCAGTATTTT. The encoded protein is CASSSGTGGEDTQYF. The chain has TRBV5-1 and TRBJ2-3; 8 nucleotides match TRBD1. CDR1 SGHRS and CDR2 YFSETQ come from the germline V gene. CDR3 length: 15 amino acids. J was trimmed by 5 bases and V by 5 bases; bases with no gene match: 10.

The chain has TRBV4-1 and TRBJ2-7; tentatively, D is TRBD1 or TRBD2 (5 bases each). CDR1 and CDR2 from the germline V gene are MGHRA and YSYEKL. This CDR3 has 13 amino acids. The V gene lost 4 bases and the J gene lost 3 bases, with 10 bases spanning the gap. The CDR3 is CASSLRGNYEQYF. CDR3 DNA sequence: TGCGCCAGCAGCCTCCGGGGCAACTACGAGCAGTACTTC.

This chain uses TRBV2 with TRBJ1-1; the D is unclear. Trimming left V 4 bases short and J 3 bases short, with 6 bases between. This CDR3 contains 12 residues. Germline lookup yields CDR1 SNHLY and CDR2 FYNNEI. Here the CDR3 reads CASSAMDTEAFF. In DNA, the CDR3 is TGTGCCAGCAGTGCAATGGACACTGAAGCTTTCTTT.

This clonotype was counted many times. V and J are TRBV13 and TRBJ2-5, with TRBD2 identical over 9 bases. This CDR3 contains 15 residues. Germline-derived CDR1 and CDR2 are PRHDT and FYEKMQ (reference sequence). Trimming cost V 3 bases and J 0 bases; bases outside gene matches: 2. CDR3 nucleotides: TGTGCCAGCAGCTTGACTAGCGGACACCAAGAGACCCAGTACTTC. This sequence encodes CASSLTSGHQETQYF.

The V call is TRBV20-1, the J call TRBJ2-5; TRBD1 aligns across 7 bases. The DNA end lines up better with TRBJ2-7; the J call may be wrong. The V gene's germline CDR1 is DFQATT and CDR2 SNEGSKA (reference sequence). The CDR3 totals 15 residues. CDR3 sequence (DNA): TGCAGTGCTAGAGTGCTTAGGGGGCCGATTCACGAGCAGTACTTC. Translated: CSARVLRGPIHEQYF.

A few counts support this clonotype. The V gene is TRBV20-1, the J gene TRBJ2-3; 10 nucleotides agree with TRBD2. V dropped 2 bases and J dropped 8; count of bases not matched to a gene: 10. Germline-derived CDR1 and CDR2 are DFQATT and SNEGSKA (reference sequence). The CDR3 sequence is 15 residues long. CDR3 bases: TGCAGTGCTAGACGTACTAGCGGGGACCAGGTTACGCAGTATTTT. Translated: CSARRTSGDQVTQYF.